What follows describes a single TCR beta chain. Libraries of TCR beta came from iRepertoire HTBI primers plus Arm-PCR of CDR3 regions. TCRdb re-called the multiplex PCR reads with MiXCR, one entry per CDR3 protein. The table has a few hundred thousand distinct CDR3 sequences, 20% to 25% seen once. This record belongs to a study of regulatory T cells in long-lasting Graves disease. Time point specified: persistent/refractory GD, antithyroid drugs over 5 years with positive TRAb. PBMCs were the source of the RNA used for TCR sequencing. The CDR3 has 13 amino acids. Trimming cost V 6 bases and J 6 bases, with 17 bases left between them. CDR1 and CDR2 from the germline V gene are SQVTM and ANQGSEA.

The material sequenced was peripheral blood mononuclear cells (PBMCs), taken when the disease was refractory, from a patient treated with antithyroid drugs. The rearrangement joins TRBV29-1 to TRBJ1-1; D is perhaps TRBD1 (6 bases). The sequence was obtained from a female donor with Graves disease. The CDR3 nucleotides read TGCAGCGTAGATAGAACAGGGACCGCTGAAGCTTTCTTT. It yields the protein CSVDRTGTAEAFF.